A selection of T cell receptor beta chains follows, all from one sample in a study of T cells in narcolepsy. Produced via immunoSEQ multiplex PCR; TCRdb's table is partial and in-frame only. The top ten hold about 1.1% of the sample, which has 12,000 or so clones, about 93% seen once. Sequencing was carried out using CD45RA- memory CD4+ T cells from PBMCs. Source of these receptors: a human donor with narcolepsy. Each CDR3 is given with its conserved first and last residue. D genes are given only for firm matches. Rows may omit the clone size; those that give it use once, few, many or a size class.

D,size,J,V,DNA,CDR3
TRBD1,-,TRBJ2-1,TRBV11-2,TGTGCCAGCAGCTTACGCCCGGGACAGGGCAATATCAATGAGCAGTTCTTC,CASSLRPGQGNINEQFF
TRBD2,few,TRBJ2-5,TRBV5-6,TGTGCCAGCAGCTCCCCGGGGGGAGGAGAGACCCAGTACTTC,CASSSPGGGETQYF
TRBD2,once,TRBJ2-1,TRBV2,TGTGCCAGCAGTGATAGGACTAGGGGCAATGAGCAGTTCTTC,CASSDRTRGNEQFF
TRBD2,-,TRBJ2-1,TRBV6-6,TGTGCCAGCAGATTACTAGCGGGAGTGAACAATGAGCAGTTCTTC,CASRLLAGVNNEQFF
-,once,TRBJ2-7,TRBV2,TGTGCCAGCAGTGACGGTTTGCGGGACTACGAGCAGTACTTC,CASSDGLRDYEQYF
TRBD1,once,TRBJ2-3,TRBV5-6,TGTGCCAGCAGCTTGCGAGACAGGGACCCAGATACGCAGTATTTT,CASSLRDRDPDTQYF
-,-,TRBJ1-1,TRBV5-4,TGTGCCAGCAGCTTGGGGCAGGGAAAATTGGAAGCTTTCTTT,CASSLGQGKLEAFF
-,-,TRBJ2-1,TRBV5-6,TGTGCCAGCAGCTTGGGAACAGTTATCTACAATGAGCAGTTCTTC,CASSLGTVIYNEQFF
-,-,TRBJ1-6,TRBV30,TGTGCCTGGAGTGTATTGGGGGTAGATTCACCCCTCCACTTT,CAWSVLGVDSPLHF
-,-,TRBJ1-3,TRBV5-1,TGCGCCAGCAGCTTGGCTTTGGGCTCTGGAAACACCATATATTTT,CASSLALGSGNTIYF
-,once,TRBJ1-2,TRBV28,TGTGCCAGCAGTCCACCGCAGGGAGTTAACTATGGCTACACCTTC,CASSPPQGVNYGYTF
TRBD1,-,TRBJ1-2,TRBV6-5,TGTACCAGCAGTTACAGGGGGGTTGTTAGTTATGGCTACACCTTC,CTSSYRGVVSYGYTF
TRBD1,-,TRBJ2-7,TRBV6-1,TGTGCCAGCAGTGTCTCCCTTTGGGACAGGCAGTACTTC,CASSVSLWDRQYF
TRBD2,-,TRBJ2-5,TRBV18,TGTGCCAGCTCACCCCCTAGCGGGGGGTACCAAGAGACCCAGTACTTC,CASSPPSGGYQETQYF
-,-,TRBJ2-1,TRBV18,TGTGCCAGCTCGCGGAAAGAGTCCTACAATGAGCAGTTCTTC,CASSRKESYNEQFF
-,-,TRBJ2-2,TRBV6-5,TGTGCCACCTCTCTACTCCCGGGCACCGGGGAGCTGTTTTTT,CATSLLPGTGELFF
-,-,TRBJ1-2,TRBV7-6,TGTGCCAGCAGCTTAGGGGCCGGAGTTGGCTACACCTTC,CASSLGAGVGYTF
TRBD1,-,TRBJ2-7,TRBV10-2,TGCGCCAGCAGTGATGGCAGGGGGCTAAACGAGCAGTACTTC,CASSDGRGLNEQYF
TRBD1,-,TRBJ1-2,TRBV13,TGTGCCAGCAGGAGTTATGGGTGGGGACAGGGATATGGCTACACCTTC,CASRSYGWGQGYGYTF
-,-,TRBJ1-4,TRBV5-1,TGCGCCAGCAGCTTGTGGGCGACTAATGAAAAACTGTTTTTT,CASSLWATNEKLFF
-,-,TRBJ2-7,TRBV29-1,TGCAGCGTTGGGGGGGTATGGCCCCCCGGGGAGCAGTACTTC,CSVGGVWPPGEQYF
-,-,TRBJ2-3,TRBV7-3,TGTGCCAGCAGTGCCCCGGGACCCGAATCAGATACGCAGTATTTT,CASSAPGPESDTQYF
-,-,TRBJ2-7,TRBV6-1,TGTGCCAGCAGTAAAACCCGGACACCTTCCTACGAGCAGTACTTC,CASSKTRTPSYEQYF
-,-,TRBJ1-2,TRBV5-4,TGTGCCAGCAGCTTGGGGGACGGACTCTATGGCTACACCTTC,CASSLGDGLYGYTF
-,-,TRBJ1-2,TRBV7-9,TGTGCCAGCAACTTAGAGGTGGGGCATGGCTACACCTTC,CASNLEVGHGYTF
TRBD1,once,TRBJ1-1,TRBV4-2,TGTGCCAGCAGCGCGCAGGGGGCAGAGAACACTGAAGCTTTCTTT,CASSAQGAENTEAFF
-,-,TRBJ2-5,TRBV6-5,TGTGCCAGCGGTCGCACGCGATGGAGAGAGACCCAGTACTTC,CASGRTRWRETQYF
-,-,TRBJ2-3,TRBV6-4,TGTGCCAGCAGTGAAACAGCCTTTTCGGCAGATACGCAGTATTTT,CASSETAFSADTQYF
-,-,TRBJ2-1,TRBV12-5,TGTGCTAGTGGTTTGGTTCCTCTTTACAATGAGCAGTTCTTC,CASGLVPLYNEQFF
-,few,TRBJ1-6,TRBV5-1,TGCGCCAGCAGCCCGGAACAGGGTTCTGGTTCACCCCTCCACTTT,CASSPEQGSGSPLHF
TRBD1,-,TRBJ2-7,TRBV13,TGTGCCAGCAGCTTGGGACAGGTCCCCGAGCAGTACTTC,CASSLGQVPEQYF
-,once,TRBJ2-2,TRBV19,TGTGCCAGTAGCGTGGGACGCACGAACACCGGGGAGCTGTTTTTT,CASSVGRTNTGELFF
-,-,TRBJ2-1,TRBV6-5,TGTGCCAGCAGTGAAGTACCTAGCGACGGTGAGCAGTTCTTC,CASSEVPSDGEQFF
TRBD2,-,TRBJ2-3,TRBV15,TGTGCCACCAGCAGACTAGCGGGGGGGGGAGATACGCAGTATTTT,CATSRLAGGGDTQYF
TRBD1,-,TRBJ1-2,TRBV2,TGTGCCAGCAGCCAGGACAGGGACCGTGGCTACACCTTC,CASSQDRDRGYTF
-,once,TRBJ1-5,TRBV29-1,TGCAGCGTGGGGGTGGGGTACGGCCAGCCCCAGCATTTT,CSVGVGYGQPQHF
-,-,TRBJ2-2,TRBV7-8,TGTGCCAGCAGCGCGGCCCTGAACACCGGGGAGCTGTTTTTT,CASSAALNTGELFF
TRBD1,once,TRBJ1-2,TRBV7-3,TGTGCCAGCAGCTTATCGGGGACAGGGTCTAACTATGGCTACACCTTC,CASSLSGTGSNYGYTF
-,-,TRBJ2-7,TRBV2,TGTGCCAGCAGCATTGGGGGAGTCTACGAGCAGTACTTC,CASSIGGVYEQYF
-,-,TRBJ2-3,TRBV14,TGTGCCAGCAGCCAAGCCACTTTTGATACGCAGTATTTT,CASSQATFDTQYF
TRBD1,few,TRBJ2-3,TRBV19,TGTGCCAGTAGTCTCCGACAGGGAGATACGCAGTATTTT,CASSLRQGDTQYF
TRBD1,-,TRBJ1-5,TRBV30,TGTGCCTGGGGGGGACAGGGTCGGTGGCAGCCCCAGCATTTT,CAWGGQGRWQPQHF
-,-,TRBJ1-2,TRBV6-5,TGTGCCAGCAGTTCCGCCTTGGGGGGTTCCTATGGCTACACCTTC,CASSSALGGSYGYTF
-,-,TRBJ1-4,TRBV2,TGTGCCAGCAGTGATCCGGGGGGCGAGGAAAAACTGTTTTTT,CASSDPGGEEKLFF
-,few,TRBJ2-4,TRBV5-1,TGCGCCAGCAGCTTGGCCGAGCCATTAAAAAACATTCAGTACTTC,CASSLAEPLKNIQYF
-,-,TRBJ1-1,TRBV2,TGTGCCACCCTCGGGGGGTCGAACACTGAAGCTTTCTTT,CATLGGSNTEAFF
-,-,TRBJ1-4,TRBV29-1,TGCAGCGTTGAACCTCCGGGACAATTAGGAAAACTGTTTTTT,CSVEPPGQLGKLFF
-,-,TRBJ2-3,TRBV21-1,TGTGCCAGCAGCATACCCGACGGGAGGAAGGTGTCTAGCGGGAGGAGAAGGTGGGGTACGCAGTATTTT,CASSIPDGRKVSSGRRRWGTQYF
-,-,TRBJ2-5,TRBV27,TGTGCCAGCAGTTTATCGAGGAATCAAGAGACCCAGTACTTC,CASSLSRNQETQYF